This T cell receptor beta chain was sequenced for a study of response to subunit inactivated influenza vaccine. General observations from the study: Few new T cells, the authors suggested, are recruited by each seasonal influenza vaccination.

The CDR3 runs 14 residues. V was cut by 5 bases and J by 0 bases, with 7 bases left in between. Germline CDR1 MRHNA, CDR2 SNTAGT. This clonotype showed up many times. Its antigen remains unknown. Each CDR3 protein gets one entry after TCRdb re-called the RT-PCR reads with MiXCR. This table holds about 240,000 distinct CDR3 sequences, 10% to 15% found once. The sequence derives from a man between 50 and 59 years old who received an inactivated influenza vaccine. Sequences were derived from non-naive T cells sorted from PBMCs, sampled about 14 days before vaccination. The genes are TRBV6-4 and TRBJ2-2, with D unclear. The CDR3, as DNA: TGTGCCAGCAGTTGGACGTCGAACACCGGGGAGCTGTTTTTT. It translates to CASSWTSNTGELFF.